The 10 T cell receptor beta chains given below trace back to one sample, sequenced in a study of cytomegalovirus exposure and HLA in healthy donors. The primer mix had 60 Vbeta and 13 Jbeta primers. Only in-frame clones appear in the TCRdb table, and some are missing; sequencing was by immunoSEQ multiplex PCR. The sample lists 100,000 to 150,000 clones; approximately 78% were seen once. Material: PBMCs. The source is a man aged 40-50 years in good health and CMV-seronegative.

This clone was found once. This rearrangement joins TRBV6-4 to TRBJ2-1; no clear D gene. The CDR3 totals 13 residues. CDR1 and CDR2 (germline): MRHNA, SNTAGT. Trimming stripped 3 bases from V and 6 bases from J, with 9 bases between. CDR3 sequence (DNA): TGTGCCAGCAGTGAAAATTCTTTCAATGAGCAGTTCTTC. Residues: CASSENSFNEQFF.

V and J are TRBV7-2 and TRBJ2-5, with 13 bases aligning to TRBD2. V was pared by 1 base and J by 2 bases, with 4 bases of the junction left unmatched. The CDR3 contains 17 residues. CDR1 is SGHTA and CDR2 is FQGNSA in the germline V gene. The CDR3 spells CASSLGTSGGWQETQYF. CDR3 nucleotide sequence: TGTGCCAGCAGCTTAGGGACTAGCGGGGGCTGGCAAGAGACCCAGTACTTC.

The chain carries TRBV5-6 and TRBJ2-7; possibly TRBD1 for D (5 bases). Germline lookup yields CDR1 SGHDT and CDR2 YYEEEE. Trimming removed 4 bases from V and 4 bases from J, with 24 bases in between. There are 17 residues in the CDR3. CDR3 bases: TGTGCCAGCAGCCGTTTCAATTACCCCAGGGTCCTGTACGAGCAGTACTTC. Its translation: CASSRFNYPRVLYEQYF.

This clone has a handful of counts. This CDR3 reads CASSHRVSSYEQYF. As DNA, the CDR3 is TGTGCCAGTAGTCACAGGGTTAGCTCCTACGAGCAGTACTTC. This chain connects TRBV19 to TRBJ2-7; tentatively, D is TRBD1 (6 bases). The CDR3 extends over 14 amino acids. The V end was cut by 5 bases, the J end by 0 bases, with 11 bases between. Per the germline V gene, CDR1 is LNHDA and CDR2 is SQIVND (reference sequence).

The genes are TRBV19 and TRBJ2-5, with 8 bases aligning to TRBD1. V was clipped by 5 bases and J by 3 bases; unmatched bases: 11. This CDR3 is built from 16 residues. CDR1 and CDR2 from the germline V gene are LNHDA and SQIVND (reference sequence). The CDR3 region has the DNA TGTGCCAGTAGTCTTGCGTTGGACAGGGAAAAAGAGACCCAGTACTTC. Protein sequence: CASSLALDREKETQYF. The full variable domain, in which reference TRBV19 and TRBJ2-5 provide the parts outside the CDR3, is DGGITQSPKYLFRKEGQNVTLSCEQNLNHDAMYWYRQDPGQGLRLIYYSQIVNDFQKGDIAEGYSVSREKKESFPLTVTSAQKNPTAFYLCASSLALDREKETQYFGPGTRLLVL.

This clone was observed once. The chain uses TRBV18 and TRBJ1-1; possible D gene TRBD1, 6 bases. Germline loops: CDR1 KGHSH, CDR2 LQKENI. V was pared by 3 bases and J by 2 bases, with 16 bases between. The CDR3 runs to 16 residues. This chain's CDR3 is CASSPFRRTANTEAFF. The CDR3 bases are TGTGCCAGCTCACCTTTCCGCCGGACAGCAAACACTGAAGCTTTCTTT.

The CDR3 coding sequence is TGTGCCAGCAGCTTAGTGGGTAGCGGGGGGCCTAGCTCCTACGAGCAGTACTTC. It encodes CASSLVGSGGPSSYEQYF. The chain links TRBV7-9 to TRBJ2-7; 10 bases fit TRBD2. V was clipped by 1 base and J by 0 bases; unmatched bases: 9. Germline values: CDR1 SEHNR, CDR2 FQNEAQ (reference sequence). CDR3 size: 18 residues. The variable domain in full, completed from reference TRBV7-9 and TRBJ2-7, reads DTGVSQNPRHKITKRGQNVTFRCDPISEHNRLYWYRQTLGQGPEFLTYFQNEAQLEKSRLLSDRFSAERPKGSFSTLEIQRTEQGDSAMYLCASSLVGSGGPSSYEQYFGPGTRLTVT.

The chain employs TRBV27 and TRBJ2-5; D perhaps matches TRBD1 (6 bases). Trimming stripped 1 base from V and 3 bases from J, with 9 bases between. This CDR3 is built from 14 residues. CDR1 is MNHEY, CDR2 SMNVEV, per germline (reference sequence). The DNA for the CDR3 is TGTGCCAGCAGTTTATGGGCAGGGGAAGAGACCCAGTACTTC. Translation: CASSLWAGEETQYF.

The chain recombines TRBV4-1 with TRBJ2-1; 10 positions match TRBD1. The CDR3 is 15 residues long. CDR1 MGHRA and CDR2 YSYEKL come from the germline V gene. Trimming removed 8 bases from V and 9 bases from J; junction bases left unmatched: 13. The CDR3 region has the DNA TGCGCCAGCTCAAGTCGGGACAGGGGTTACGGTGAGCAGTTCTTC. This gives the protein CASSSRDRGYGEQFF.

V and J are TRBV7-2 and TRBJ1-2; weak D call: TRBD1 (6 bases). This CDR3 is built from 13 residues. Germline V gives CDR1 SGHTA, CDR2 FQGNSA. With 3 bases removed from V and 4 bases from J, the gap between germline ends came to 9 bases. CDR3 protein: CASSFGQTYGYTF. Here the CDR3 DNA reads TGTGCCAGCAGCTTTGGACAGACCTATGGCTACACCTTC.